A selection of T cell receptor beta chains follows, all from one sample in a study of post-analysis software for immune sequencing data. One entry per CDR3 protein, called by TCRdb with MiXCR from the PCR reads. The data show approximately 570,000 distinct CDR3 sequences, about 40% seen once. Sequencing used blood. These receptors were collected from a girl aged 5 to 17 with multiple sclerosis. Each CDR3 is given with its conserved first and last residue. The order of the fields is J gene, V gene, clone size, D gene, CDR3 DNA, CDR3 protein. The D gene is left open where the match is weak. Size is stated for part of the rows, as once, few or many counts, or as a class when the clone is expanded.

TRBJ2-7 TRBV10-3 few TRBD1 TGTGCCATCAGCCGGGACAGGGTCTACGAGCAGTACTTC CAISRDRVYEQYF
TRBJ2-2 TRBV5-4 once TRBD1 TGTGCCAGCAGCTTCCTGAGTGGGACAGGAGGATCCGGGGAGCTGTTTTTT CASSFLSGTGGSGELFF
TRBJ1-1 TRBV5-1 . . TGCGCCAGCACGAGGGGGTCGCGCACTGAAGCTTTCTTT CASTRGSRTEAFF
TRBJ2-3 TRBV6-5 . . TGTGCCAGCAGTGGAACAACCACAGATACGCAGTATTTT CASSGTTTDTQYF
TRBJ2-3 TRBV12-3/TRBV12-4 . . TGTGCCAGCAGGCGATCCGGAGAAGATACGCAGTATTTT CASRRSGEDTQYF
TRBJ2-2 TRBV2 . TRBD2 TGTGCCAGCAGTCTCTCACTAGCGCCCGAGGACACCGGGGAGCTGTTTTTT CASSLSLAPEDTGELFF
TRBJ2-3 TRBV5-1 . . TGCGCCAGCAGCTTGGCTACCGTGGTGGATACGCAGTATTTT CASSLATVVDTQYF
TRBJ2-7 TRBV9 . TRBD1 TGTGCCAGCAGCGTAGACGGACAGGGCGGCGAGCAGTACTTC CASSVDGQGGEQYF
TRBJ1-2 TRBV28 . . TGTGCCAGCATTACGACGGGAACACCCATTTATGGCTACACCTTC CASITTGTPIYGYTF
TRBJ2-1 TRBV5-1 . TRBD2 TGCGCCAGCAGCTTGTGGGGCCTAGCGGGGGGGCCCTACAATGAGCAGTTCTTC CASSLWGLAGGPYNEQFF
TRBJ2-7 TRBV20-1 once TRBD2 TGCAGTGCGGGGGGGACGGGGGGGTTCCTCGAAGAGCAGTACTTC CSAGGTGGFLEEQYF
TRBJ2-3 TRBV20-1 . . TGCAGTGCTAGAGATCGGGGGAGCACAGATACGCGGTATTTT CSARDRGSTDTRYF
TRBJ2-1 TRBV12-3/TRBV12-4 few TRBD2 TGTGCCAGCAGTCCCTCGGGAGGGGGTGGGGGTGAGCAGTTCTTC CASSPSGGGGGEQFF
TRBJ2-1 TRBV12-3/TRBV12-4 . TRBD2 TGTGCCAGCAGGACTAGCGTATTCTACAATGAGCAGTTCTTC CASRTSVFYNEQFF
TRBJ1-4 TRBV20-1 . . TGCAGTGCTAGAGATCTTGGAGCTGGTAATGAAAAACTGTTTTTT CSARDLGAGNEKLFF
TRBJ2-7 TRBV12-3/TRBV12-4 few . TGTGCCAGCAGTGAGGCCCTGGGTGAGCAGTACTTC CASSEALGEQYF
TRBJ1-5 TRBV20-1 . TRBD1 TGCAGTGCTAAAGGACAGGGGAGTAGCAATCAGCCCCAGCATTTT CSAKGQGSSNQPQHF
TRBJ2-7 TRBV20-1 . TRBD2 TGCAGTGCTAGAGAGGTTAGCGGGGAATCCTACAATGAGCAGTACTTC CSAREVSGESYNEQYF
TRBJ2-7 TRBV11-2 few TRBD2 TGTGCTAGCAGCATTGGGACTAGAAGCTCCTACGAGCAGTACTTC CASSIGTRSSYEQYF
TRBJ2-7 TRBV29-1 few . TGCAGCGTTTCCTATATGTACGAGCAGTACTTC CSVSYMYEQYF
TRBJ2-5 TRBV5-1 . . TGCGCCAGCAGCTTGGACGGCAGCTACGGTGAGCAGTACTTC CASSLDGSYGEQYF
TRBJ2-3 TRBV20-1 . TRBD2 TGCAGTCCCCTAGGCCGGACTAGCGGGAGGATGGGCACAGATACGCAGTATTTT CSPLGRTSGRMGTDTQYF
TRBJ2-7 TRBV10-3 . . TGTGCCATCAGTGAGGTCTCCTACGAGCAGTACTTC CAISEVSYEQYF
TRBJ2-1 TRBV7-8 . . TGTGCCAGCAGCCCTACCCGGGGCTCCAGGCCCAATGAGCAGTTCTTC CASSPTRGSRPNEQFF
TRBJ2-1 TRBV7-6 . TRBD1 TGTGCCAGCAGCCCCGGGACAGTTGGCTTTGAGCAGTTCTTC CASSPGTVGFEQFF
TRBJ1-1 TRBV12-3/TRBV12-4 . . TGTGCCAGCAGTTCCAGCTGGCAGTTTGTGAACACTGAAGCTTTCTTT CASSSSWQFVNTEAFF
TRBJ2-2 TRBV24-1 . TRBD1 TGTGCCACCAGTGACCCGGACAGGGGGCCCACCGGGGAGCTGTTTTTT CATSDPDRGPTGELFF
TRBJ1-4 TRBV12-3/TRBV12-4 . TRBD1 TGTGCCAGCAGCAACGGACAGGGTAGTGAAAAACTGTTTTTT CASSNGQGSEKLFF
TRBJ2-1 TRBV27 . TRBD1 TGTGCCAGCAGCTCGGGACAGGGGAGAAATGAGCAGTTCTTC CASSSGQGRNEQFF